This T cell receptor (beta chain) appears in the sequencing data of a study of blood T cell repertoires in COVID-19. TCRdb's table, derived via immunoSEQ multiplex PCR, lists solely in-frame clones and lacks some. This table has approximately 400,000 clones, approximately 89% appearing once. V was cut by 1 base and J by 0 bases, with 8 bases left in between. The CDR3 contains 15 residues. Germline CDR1 reads LGHNA; CDR2 reads YNFKEQ. The J gene is TRBJ2-3, the V gene TRBV4-2, with D possibly TRBD1 on 6 matching bases. The sequence was obtained from a woman between 50 and 59 years old with COVID-19, enrolled during active disease. The specimen was peripheral blood. CDR3 bases: TGTGCCAGCAGCCAAGGAGGGGGTAGCACAGATACGCAGTATTTT. Translation gives CASSQGGGSTDTQYF.